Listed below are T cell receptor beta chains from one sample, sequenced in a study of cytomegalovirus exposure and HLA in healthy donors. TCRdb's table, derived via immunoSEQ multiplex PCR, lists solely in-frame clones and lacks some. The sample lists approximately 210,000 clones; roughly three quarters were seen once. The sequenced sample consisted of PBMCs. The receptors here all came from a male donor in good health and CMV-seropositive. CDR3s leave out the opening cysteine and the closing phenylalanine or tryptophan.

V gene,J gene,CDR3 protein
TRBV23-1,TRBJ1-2,ASISRGRYYGYT
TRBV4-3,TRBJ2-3,ASSQDGRGATDTQY
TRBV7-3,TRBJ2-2,ASSLQRTAGTGELF
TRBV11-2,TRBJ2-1,ASSLAGGVNNEQF
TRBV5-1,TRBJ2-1,ASSLKVGGAPYNEQF
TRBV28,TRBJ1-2,ASSSGQGARLGYT
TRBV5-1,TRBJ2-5,ASSLGLAEKSETQY
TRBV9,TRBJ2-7,ASSEGQGGPYEQY
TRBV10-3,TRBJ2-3,AISEDIGPY
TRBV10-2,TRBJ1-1,ASSEQGTNTEAF
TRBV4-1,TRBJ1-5,ASSQRQNLKEPQH
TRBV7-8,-,ASSPKARRSSYEQY
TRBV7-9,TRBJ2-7,ASSSRGDKLD
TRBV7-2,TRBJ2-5,ASSPSLLAGGQETQY
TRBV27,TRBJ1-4,ASSFGGAERKLF
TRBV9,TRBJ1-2,ASSAAGRVNYGYT
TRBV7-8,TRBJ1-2,ASSLAAEGYGYT
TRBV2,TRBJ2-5,ASKKDRANKETQY
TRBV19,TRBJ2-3,ASSWASRGTDTQY
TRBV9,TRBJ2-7,ASSPDYYIGPYEQY
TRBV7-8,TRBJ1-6,ASSWRQDNSPLH
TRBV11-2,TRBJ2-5,ASSLRLGDRPQTQY
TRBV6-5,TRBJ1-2,ASSYGHRGYT
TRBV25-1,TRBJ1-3,ASSPGFSGNTIY
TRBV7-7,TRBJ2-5,ASSPKNQETQY
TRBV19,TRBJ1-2,ASNREANYGYT
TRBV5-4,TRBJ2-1,ASTGRGPSSYNEQF